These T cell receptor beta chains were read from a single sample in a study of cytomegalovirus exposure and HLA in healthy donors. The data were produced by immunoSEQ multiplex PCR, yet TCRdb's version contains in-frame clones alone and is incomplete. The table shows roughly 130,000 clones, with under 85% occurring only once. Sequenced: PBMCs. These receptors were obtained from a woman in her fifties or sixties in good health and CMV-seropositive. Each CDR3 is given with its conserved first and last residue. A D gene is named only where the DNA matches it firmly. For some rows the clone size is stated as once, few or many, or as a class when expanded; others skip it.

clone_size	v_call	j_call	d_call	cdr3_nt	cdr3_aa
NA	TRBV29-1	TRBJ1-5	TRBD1	TGCAGCGTTGCAGGGACAGGGGTTCAGCCCCAGCATTTT	CSVAGTGVQPQHF
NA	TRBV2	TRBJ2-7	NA	TGTGCCAGCAGCGCCGCCAGGAACGAGCAGTACTTC	CASSAARNEQYF
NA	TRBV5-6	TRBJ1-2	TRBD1	TGTGCCAGCAGCTGGACAGGGGTTGGCTATGGCTACACCTTC	CASSWTGVGYGYTF
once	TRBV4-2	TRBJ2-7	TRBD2	TGTGCCAGCAGCCAAGATAAGGGGGGACTAGCGGGGGCGGCCTCCTACGAGCAGTACTTC	CASSQDKGGLAGAASYEQYF
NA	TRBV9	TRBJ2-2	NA	TGTGCCAGCAGCGTAGCGGATGGGAGGGGGGCCAATAGCGGGGAGCTGTTTTTT	CASSVADGRGANSGELFF
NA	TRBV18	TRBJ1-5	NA	TGTGCCAGCTCACGACGAGGGGGAGAGAATCAGCCCCAGCATTTT	CASSRRGGENQPQHF
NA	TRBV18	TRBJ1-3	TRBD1	TGTGCCAGCTCACTCGGGCGACAGGGTAGTGGAAACACCATATATTTT	CASSLGRQGSGNTIYF
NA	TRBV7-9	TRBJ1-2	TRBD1	TGTGCCAGCAGCCCCGGGACAGGGGGCACCCTGGGCTATGGCTACACCTTC	CASSPGTGGTLGYGYTF
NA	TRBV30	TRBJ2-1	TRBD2	TGTGCCTGGATTTCTACGACTCCGGGGGGTTACAATGAGCAGTTCTTC	CAWISTTPGGYNEQFF
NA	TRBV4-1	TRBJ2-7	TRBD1	TGCGCCAGCAGCCAAGGTTGGGACAGCTCATACGAGCAGTACTTC	CASSQGWDSSYEQYF